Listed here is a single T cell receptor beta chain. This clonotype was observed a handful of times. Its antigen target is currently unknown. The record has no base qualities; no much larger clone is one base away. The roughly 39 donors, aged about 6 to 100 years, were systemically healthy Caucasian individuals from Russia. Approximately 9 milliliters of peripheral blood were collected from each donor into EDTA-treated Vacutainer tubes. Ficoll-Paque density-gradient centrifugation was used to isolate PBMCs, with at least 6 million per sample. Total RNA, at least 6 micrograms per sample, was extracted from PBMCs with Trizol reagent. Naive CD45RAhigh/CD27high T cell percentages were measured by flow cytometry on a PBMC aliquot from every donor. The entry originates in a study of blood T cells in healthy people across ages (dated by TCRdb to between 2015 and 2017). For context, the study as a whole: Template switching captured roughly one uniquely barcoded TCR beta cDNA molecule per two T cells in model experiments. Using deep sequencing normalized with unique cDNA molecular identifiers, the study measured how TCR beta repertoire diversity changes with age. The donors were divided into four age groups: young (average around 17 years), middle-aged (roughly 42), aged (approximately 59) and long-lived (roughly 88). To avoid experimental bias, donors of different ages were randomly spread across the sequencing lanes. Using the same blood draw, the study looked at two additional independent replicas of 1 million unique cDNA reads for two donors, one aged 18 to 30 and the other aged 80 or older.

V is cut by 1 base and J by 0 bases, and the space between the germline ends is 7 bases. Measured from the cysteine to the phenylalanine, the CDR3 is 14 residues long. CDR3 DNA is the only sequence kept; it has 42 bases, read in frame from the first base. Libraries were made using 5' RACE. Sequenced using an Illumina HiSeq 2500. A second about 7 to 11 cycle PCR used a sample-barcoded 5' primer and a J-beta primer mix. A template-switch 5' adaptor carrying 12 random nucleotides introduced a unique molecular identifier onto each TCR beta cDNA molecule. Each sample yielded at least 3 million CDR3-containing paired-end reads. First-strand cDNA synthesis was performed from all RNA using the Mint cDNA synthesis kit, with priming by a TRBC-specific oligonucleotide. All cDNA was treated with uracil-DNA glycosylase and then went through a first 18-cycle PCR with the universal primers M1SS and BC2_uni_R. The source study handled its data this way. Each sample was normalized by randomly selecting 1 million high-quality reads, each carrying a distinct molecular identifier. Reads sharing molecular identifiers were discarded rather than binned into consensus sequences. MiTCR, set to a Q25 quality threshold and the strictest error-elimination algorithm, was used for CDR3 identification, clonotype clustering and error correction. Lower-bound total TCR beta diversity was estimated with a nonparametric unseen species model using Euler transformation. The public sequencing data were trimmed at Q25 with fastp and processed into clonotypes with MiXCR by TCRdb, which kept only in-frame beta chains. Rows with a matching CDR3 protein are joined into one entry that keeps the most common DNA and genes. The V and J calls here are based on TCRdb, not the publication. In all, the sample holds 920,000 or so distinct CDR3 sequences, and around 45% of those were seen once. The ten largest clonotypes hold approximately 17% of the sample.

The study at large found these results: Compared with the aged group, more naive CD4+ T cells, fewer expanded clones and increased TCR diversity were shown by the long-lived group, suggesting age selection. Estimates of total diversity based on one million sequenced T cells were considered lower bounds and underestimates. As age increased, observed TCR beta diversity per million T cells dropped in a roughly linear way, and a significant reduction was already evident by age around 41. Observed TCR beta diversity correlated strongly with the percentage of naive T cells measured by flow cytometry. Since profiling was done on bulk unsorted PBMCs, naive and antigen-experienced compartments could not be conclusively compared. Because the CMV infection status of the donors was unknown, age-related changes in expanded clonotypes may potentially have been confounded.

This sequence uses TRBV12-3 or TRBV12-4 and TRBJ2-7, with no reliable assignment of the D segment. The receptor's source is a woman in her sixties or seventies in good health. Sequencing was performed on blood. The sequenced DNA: TGTGCCAGCAGTTTAGAATACTTCTCCTACGAGCAGTACTTC. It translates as CASSLEYFSYEQYF.